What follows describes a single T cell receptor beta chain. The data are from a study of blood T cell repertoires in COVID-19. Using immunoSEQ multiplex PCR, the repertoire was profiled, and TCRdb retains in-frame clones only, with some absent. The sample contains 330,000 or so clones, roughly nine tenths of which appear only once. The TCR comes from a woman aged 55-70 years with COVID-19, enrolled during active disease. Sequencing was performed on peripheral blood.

The CDR3 region is CASKTGKVSHSGNTIYF. The CDR3 DNA reads as TGTGCCAGTAAAACCGGGAAGGTCAGCCACTCTGGAAACACCATATATTTT. The chain links TRBV19 to TRBJ1-3; the D is unclear. The CDR3 contains 17 residues. Germline V gene data show CDR1 as LNHDA and CDR2 as SQIVND (reference sequence). Between the trimmed V and J ends, which lost 7 bases and 0 bases, there was a span of 19 bases. Variable domain in full (rest from reference TRBV19 and TRBJ1-3): DGGITQSPKYLFRKEGQNVTLSCEQNLNHDAMYWYRQDPGQGLRLIYYSQIVNDFQKGDIAEGYSVSREKKESFPLTVTSAQKNPTAFYLCASKTGKVSHSGNTIYFGEGSWLTVV.